The T cell receptor beta chain described here comes from a study of blood T cell repertoires in COVID-19. Study summary: The samples span acute and convalescent COVID-19 from the United States, Italy and Spain. Sources were T cells, B-cell-depleted T cells, or PBMCs; the material itself was cDNA or gDNA.

V was clipped by 5 bases and J by 0 bases; unmatched bases: 12. The length of the CDR3 is 18 residues. Germline V lookup: CDR1 PRHDT, CDR2 FYEKMQ (reference sequence). Authors' methods: Amplification of reference gene primers was used by the study to estimate nucleated cell counts. Generated by immunoSEQ multiplex PCR, the TCRdb table keeps only in-frame clones and is missing some. Clone size and the V and J calls come from that table; the DNA yielded D and trimming. The table shows a few hundred thousand clones, with about three quarters occurring only once. Specimen: peripheral blood. The source is a woman of 80 years or more with acute or convalescent COVID-19. The chain links TRBV13 to TRBJ2-2; 7 positions match TRBD1. Written as DNA, the CDR3 is TGTGCCAGCAGCCCCCGACAGGGCTTCCCCCCGAACACCGGGGAGCTGTTTTTT. Its translation is CASSPRQGFPPNTGELFF.